Listed below are T cell receptor beta chains from one sample, sequenced in a study of cytomegalovirus exposure and HLA in healthy donors. Only in-frame clones appear in the TCRdb table, and some are missing; sequencing was by immunoSEQ multiplex PCR. The sample has 90,000 to 110,000 clones; roughly 76% are singletons. The specimen was PBMCs. The receptors stem from a man aged 25-45 years in good health and CMV-seropositive. The CDR3 runs from the conserved cysteine through the conserved F or W. Each record gives: J gene, clone size, V gene, CDR3 length, D gene, CDR3 DNA, CDR3 protein. D genes are given only for firm matches. Expanded clones get a size class; other rows say once, few or many, or leave the size out.

TRBJ2-2 once TRBV5-1 11 - TGCGCCAGCAGCTTAGAGGGGGAGCTGTTTTTT CASSLEGELFF
TRBJ2-1 - TRBV6-5 14 TRBD1 TGTGCCAGCAGTACCAGGACCAACCGGGACAGAGAGTTCTTC CASSTRTNRDREFF
TRBJ1-1 - TRBV2 11 - TGTGCCAGCAACCGGGCCAGGGTAGCTTTCTTT CASNRARVAFF
TRBJ1-4 - TRBV25-1 12 - TGTGCCAGCAGTGATCACCGGGGAAAACTGTTTTTT CASSDHRGKLFF
TRBJ2-1 once TRBV5-1 15 TRBD2 TGCGCCAGCAGCTCTCTCGCGGGGGGGCACAATGAGCAGTTCTTC CASSSLAGGHNEQFF
TRBJ1-5 - TRBV19 14 - TGTGCCAGTAGGACAGGTCAAGTTAATCAGCCCCAGCATTTT CASRTGQVNQPQHF
TRBJ1-3 - TRBV7-2 12 - TGTGCCAGCAGCCCCGTCCGGGACACCATATATTTT CASSPVRDTIYF
TRBJ1-6 - TRBV7-9 15 TRBD1 TGTGCCAGCAGCTGGTGGGACAGGGTTGACTCACCCCTCCACTTT CASSWWDRVDSPLHF
TRBJ1-1 once TRBV14 14 TRBD1 TGTGCCAGCAGCTTCCCGGGACAGCTGGTCGGAGCTTTCTTT CASSFPGQLVGAFF
TRBJ2-3 - TRBV6-4 15 - TGTGCCAGCAGTGACTCGGGGGGATACACAGATACGCAGTATTTT CASSDSGGYTDTQYF
TRBJ2-5 - TRBV4-2 15 TRBD2 TGTGCCAGCAGCCAAGACGCGGGGGGCCAAGAGACCCAGTACTTC CASSQDAGGQETQYF
TRBJ1-5 few TRBV28 15 - TGTGCCAGCAGTGCCACAGGGACTAGCAATCAGCCCCAGCATTTT CASSATGTSNQPQHF
TRBJ2-7 - TRBV6-1 12 - TGTGCCAGCAGTGATGCCCCCTACGAGCAGTACTTC CASSDAPYEQYF
TRBJ2-7 - TRBV4-2 17 TRBD1 TGTGCCAGCAGCCAAGGGGAGTTTTCCGGACAGGGCTACGAGCAGTACTTC CASSQGEFSGQGYEQYF
TRBJ2-1 - TRBV7-9 15 TRBD2 TGTGCCAGCAGCGGCCGAGCGGGGGTCTACAATGAGCAGTTCTTC CASSGRAGVYNEQFF
TRBJ1-2 once TRBV4-1 16 - TGCGCCAGCAGCCAGGCCGGGGGGGCGACTAACTATGGCTACACCTTC CASSQAGGATNYGYTF
TRBJ2-7 - TRBV30 14 - TGTGCCTGGAGATTAGAGACAGGATCCTACGAGCAGTACTTC CAWRLETGSYEQYF
TRBJ2-7 - TRBV23-1 14 TRBD1 TGCGCCAGCAGTCGGGACAGGGGTAACTACGAGCAGTACTTC CASSRDRGNYEQYF
TRBJ1-4 - TRBV7-9 12 - TGTGCCAGCAGCTCCCTGGAGGATGGACTGTTTTTT CASSSLEDGLFF
TRBJ2-7 - TRBV6-4 14 - TGTGCCAGCAGTGCCCCCCCCTGCGGCTACGAGCAGTACTTC CASSAPPCGYEQYF
TRBJ2-2 - TRBV11-2 13 - TGTGCCAGCAGCCCGCGGGCCCTCGGGGAGCTGTTTTTT CASSPRALGELFF
TRBJ2-3 - TRBV6-5 14 - TGTGCCAGCAGTACAGGACGGTCCACAGATACGCAGTATTTT CASSTGRSTDTQYF
TRBJ2-2 - TRBV6-1 12 - TGTGCCAGCGTTGGAGACACCGGGGAGCTGTTTTTT CASVGDTGELFF
TRBJ2-5 - TRBV19 15 - TGTGCCAGTAAAAGGGGGTTCGGGTACCAAGAGACCCAGTACTTC CASKRGFGYQETQYF
TRBJ1-5 - TRBV30 15 - TGTGCCTGGAGTCGGCGGGACTATAGCAATCAGCCCCAGCATTTT CAWSRRDYSNQPQHF
TRBJ2-5 - TRBV29-1 14 TRBD1 TGCAGCGTTGTAGGAGCAGGGGGCTGGGAGACCCAGTACTTC CSVVGAGGWETQYF
TRBJ1-2 - TRBV5-8 19 TRBD1 TGTGCCAGCAGCTTCCCGGGACAGGGGGTACGGAATGCCCCCTATGGCTACACCTTC CASSFPGQGVRNAPYGYTF